These 30 T cell receptor beta chains share one sample of origin, sequenced in a study of blood T cell repertoires in COVID-19. Clones were sequenced by immunoSEQ multiplex PCR, and TCRdb holds only the in-frame ones, with some missing. In the table there are 210,000 or so clones, about 86% of which are singletons. The specimen was peripheral blood. These receptors came from a man aged 50 to 60 with active or convalescent COVID-19.

CDR3 sequence (DNA): TGTGCCAGCAGTCCTACAGGGGGCGCCCACTATGGCTACACCTTC. As protein: CASSPTGGAHYGYTF. The chain joins TRBV6-5 to TRBJ1-2; TRBD1 agrees at 9 bases. V gave up 5 bases and J gave up 3 bases; unmatched junction bases: 7. Looked up from germline, CDR1 is MNHEY and CDR2 is SVGAGI. This CDR3 is built from 15 residues.

The sample holds one count of this clone. The chain combines TRBV6-2 or TRBV6-3 with TRBJ2-7; 11 nucleotides match TRBD1. The CDR3 is 16 amino acids. J was trimmed by 3 bases and V by 6 bases; bases with no gene match: 10. Germline V gene sequence: CDR1 MNHEY, CDR2 SVGEGT. This CDR3 is CASSLYGQGAYYEQYF. The CDR3, as DNA: TGTGCCAGCAGCCTATACGGACAGGGGGCATACTACGAGCAGTACTTC.

The chain joins TRBV6-1 to TRBJ2-5, with TRBD2 matching over 7 bases. CDR1 is MNHNS, CDR2 SASEGT, per germline. CDR3 size: 16 residues. Trimming took 1 base from V and 4 from J; bases not matched to a gene: 9. The CDR3 loop is CASSEGYSGLGETQYF. The CDR3 DNA sequence: TGTGCCAGCAGTGAAGGGTATAGCGGACTAGGAGAGACCCAGTACTTC.

The chain links TRBV19 to TRBJ1-1; perhaps TRBD1 as D (6 bases). Germline V CDR1 and CDR2: LNHDA, SQIVND (reference sequence). The CDR3 is made up of 16 amino acids. V lost 5 bases to trimming and J lost 6 bases, with 22 bases between them. CDR3 amino acids: CASSPVQGIGSAEAFF. In nucleotides, the CDR3 is TGTGCCAGTAGTCCCGTCCAGGGGATTGGTAGCGCTGAAGCTTTCTTT.

The genes are TRBV2 and TRBJ2-1, with 7 bases that match TRBD2. This CDR3 comprises 15 residues. The germline V gene encodes CDR1 SNHLY and CDR2 FYNNEI. V lost 5 bases and J lost 4; bases outside the gene matches: 8. The CDR3 sequence: CASSPRLAAYNEQFF. CDR3 bases: TGTGCCAGCAGTCCCCGACTAGCCGCATACAATGAGCAGTTCTTC.

Ten or more counts support this clone. Here the CDR3 DNA reads TGTGCCAGCAGGCCGGGACTGATGAACACTGAAGCTTTCTTT. It translates to CASRPGLMNTEAFF. The chain is built from TRBV2 and TRBJ1-1; maybe TRBD1 (5 bases). With 6 bases removed from V and 0 bases from J, the gap between germline ends came to 11 bases. The CDR3 loop spans 14 amino acids. The germline V gene has CDR1 SNHLY and CDR2 FYNNEI.

CDR3 loop: CASRGPGQGKGYTF. DNA for the CDR3: TGTGCCAGCAGGGGGCCTGGACAGGGAAAAGGCTACACCTTC. J is TRBJ1-2 and V is TRBV28, with TRBD1 identical over 8 bases. This CDR3 region has 14 residues. Germline-derived CDR1 and CDR2 are MDHEN and SYDVKM. The V and J ends lost 6 bases and 8 bases, in that order; junction bases with no gene match: 11.

The count of this clone is one. The V gene is TRBV28, the J gene TRBJ2-2, with TRBD2 identical over 12 bases. There are 19 residues in the CDR3. The V segment lost 3 bases and the J segment 0 bases; nucleotides outside the gene matches: 8. Germline V gene sequence: CDR1 MDHEN, CDR2 SYDVKM. This CDR3 reads CASSLFTGLAGSNTGELFF. As DNA, the CDR3 is TGTGCCAGCAGTTTGTTTACGGGACTAGCGGGTTCGAACACCGGGGAGCTGTTTTTT.

The V and J genes are TRBV9 and TRBJ2-3, with D possibly being TRBD2 (5 bases). Germline assignment: CDR1 SGDLS and CDR2 YYNGEE. V dropped 0 bases and J dropped 2 bases, with 10 bases sitting between them. CDR3 length: 15 amino acids. The CDR3 sequence: CASSVVSDSTDTQYF. For the CDR3, the DNA is TGTGCCAGCAGCGTAGTGTCGGACTCCACAGATACGCAGTATTTT.

V usage is TRBV24-1 and J usage is TRBJ2-2; tentative D call: TRBD1 (5 bases). Germline V gene lookup returns CDR1 KGHDR and CDR2 SFDVKD. V lost 4 bases and J 4 bases, leaving 12 bases between the germline ends. The CDR3 is made up of 15 amino acids. CDR3 bases: TGTGCCACCAGTGAGTCAGGGAAGGGCACCGGGGAGCTGTTTTTT. Its protein is CATSESGKGTGELFF.

The rearrangement links TRBV7-2 to TRBJ1-6, with 7 nucleotides matching TRBD1. This CDR3 has 15 residues. V trimming: 0 bases; J trimming: 6 bases; junction bases outside the gene matches: 2. Germline CDR1 and CDR2: SGHTA and FQGNSA. DNA of the CDR3: TGTGCCAGCAGCTTAGCCCGACAGGGTAATTCACCCCTCCACTTT. Its protein product is CASSLARQGNSPLHF.

V usage is TRBV29-1 and J usage is TRBJ2-7; 7 bases match TRBD1. CDR3 length: 13 amino acids. Germline-derived CDR1 and CDR2 are SQVTM and ANQGSEA. V shed 4 bases and J 3 bases; nucleotides not matched to a gene: 6. CDR3 region: CSVVGTERYEQYF. The DNA of the CDR3 is TGCAGCGTTGTGGGGACAGAGCGCTACGAGCAGTACTTC.

The rearrangement uses TRBV6-1 and TRBJ2-3; TRBD1 agrees at 7 bases. Trimming cost V 0 bases and J 6 bases; bases outside gene matches: 9. CDR1 is MNHNS, CDR2 SASEGT, per germline. CDR3 length: 16 residues. The CDR3 protein is CASSEAATLRGDTQYF. The CDR3, as DNA: TGTGCCAGCAGTGAAGCGGCAACTCTCAGGGGGGATACGCAGTATTTT.

V is TRBV28 and J is TRBJ1-1, with D possibly TRBD1 on 5 matching bases. V shed 8 bases and J shed 7 bases, with 17 bases lying between them. Germline V lookup: CDR1 MDHEN, CDR2 SYDVKM. This CDR3 comprises 13 residues. DNA of the CDR3: TGTGCCAGCGTTGGTGGGGGGGATATTGAAGCTTTCTTT. This translates into CASVGGGDIEAFF.

V and J are TRBV10-3 and TRBJ2-7, with TRBD1 as a possible D gene (6 bases). CDR1 is ENHRY, CDR2 SYGVKD, per germline. Between the trimmed V and J ends, which lost 5 bases and 5 bases, there was a span of 19 bases. CDR3 length: 15 amino acids. In DNA form, the CDR3 reads TGTGCCATCAGTACTACAGGGTTTGAGGGTCACGAGCAGTACTTC. Protein sequence: CAISTTGFEGHEQYF.

The chain couples TRBV6-6 to TRBJ1-1; D perhaps matches TRBD1 (5 bases). Between the trimmed V and J ends, which lost 6 bases and 1 base, there was a span of 15 bases. The CDR3 spans 15 residues. CDR1 and CDR2 from the germline V gene are MNHNY and SVGAGI (reference sequence). The CDR3 here is CASRLPRTQNTEAFF. CDR3 DNA: TGTGCCAGCAGGCTCCCTAGGACACAGAACACTGAAGCTTTCTTT.

J is TRBJ2-5 and V is TRBV7-9; TRBD2 is a possible D gene (7 bases). The CDR3 runs to 13 residues. Deletions cut 7 bases from V and 3 bases from J, with 12 bases between. Germline CDR1 is SEHNR and CDR2 is FQNEAQ (reference sequence). The CDR3 sequence: CASKIGGEETQYF. The CDR3 nucleotides are TGTGCCAGCAAAATAGGGGGGGAAGAGACCCAGTACTTC.

The chain joins TRBV27 to TRBJ2-5, with 7 nucleotides matching TRBD1. Germline values: CDR1 MNHEY, CDR2 SMNVEV (reference sequence). This CDR3 contains 14 residues. V dropped 6 bases and J dropped 1; count of bases not matched to a gene: 5. In nucleotides, the CDR3 is TGTGCCAGCAGCCTACAGGGGAGCCAAGAGACCCAGTACTTC. Encoded protein: CASSLQGSQETQYF.

The chain uses TRBV15 and TRBJ1-5; D is possibly TRBD1 (6 bases). The CDR3 covers 16 residues. V lost 3 bases, J lost 4 bases, and 16 bases lay in between. Germline V gene data show CDR1 as LNHNV and CDR2 as YYDKDF (reference sequence). The CDR3 coding sequence is TGTGCCACCAGCAGTCTACAGGGTGTGGGTAATCAGCCCCAGCATTTT. Translating gives CATSSLQGVGNQPQHF.

J is TRBJ2-1 and V is TRBV3-1 (or the pseudogene TRBV3-2), with 11 bases matching TRBD2. The CDR3 runs 18 residues. V lost 0 bases, J lost 9 bases, and 13 bases stayed unmatched. Germline CDR1 LGHDT, CDR2 YNNKEL (reference sequence). The CDR3 here is CASSQEHTRLAGYREQFF. CDR3 sequence (DNA): TGTGCCAGCAGCCAAGAACATACGAGACTAGCGGGATATCGTGAGCAGTTCTTC.

This clone was counted a single time. CDR3: CAWSVQMGYEQYF. The DNA of the CDR3 is TGTGCCTGGAGTGTACAGATGGGCTACGAGCAGTACTTC. The genes are TRBV30 and TRBJ2-7; D remains ambiguous. Germline V gene lookup returns CDR1 GTSNPN and CDR2 SVGIG (reference sequence). V gave up 0 bases and J gave up 3 bases, with 9 bases separating them. The CDR3 totals 13 residues.

The chain couples TRBV9 to TRBJ1-4; perhaps TRBD1 as D (5 bases). V lost 4 bases to trimming and J lost 3 bases, with 25 bases between them. The CDR3 is 19 amino acids. The germline CDR1 and CDR2 sequences are SGDLS and YYNGEE. The chain's CDR3 is CASSTPPPRASSANEKLFF. DNA of the CDR3: TGTGCCAGCAGCACCCCACCGCCCAGGGCCTCATCGGCTAATGAAAAACTGTTTTTT.

CDR3 sequence reads: CATSREQGVEQYF. The CDR3 DNA is TGTGCCACCAGCAGAGAACAGGGGGTTGAGCAGTACTTC. The rearrangement links TRBV15 to TRBJ2-7; 8 bases agree with TRBD1. The V gene's germline CDR1 is LNHNV and CDR2 YYDKDF (reference sequence). The CDR3 runs 13 residues. V lost 0 bases to trimming and J lost 7 bases; unmatched junction nucleotides: 2. The variable domain in full, with the rest retrieved from reference TRBV15 and TRBJ2-7, is DAMVIQNPRYQVTQFGKPVTLSCSQTLNHNVMYWYQQKSSQAPKLLFHYYDKDFNNEADTPDNFQSRRPNTSFCFLDIRSPGLGDTAMYLCATSREQGVEQYFGPGTRLTVT.

The chain recombines TRBV28 with TRBJ1-2, with D tentatively TRBD1 (6 bases). V lost 5 bases to trimming and J lost 8 bases, with 15 bases between them. CDR1 is MDHEN, CDR2 SYDVKM, per germline. CDR3 length: 13 residues. CDR3 region: CASSRPTGRGYTF. The CDR3 nucleotides are TGTGCCAGCAGTAGGCCTACAGGGCGCGGCTACACCTTC.

The genes are TRBV28 and TRBJ2-1; TRBD2 might be the D (7 bases). The ends were cut back, 5 bases at V and 8 bases at J, with 22 bases in the middle. Germline V gene sequence: CDR1 MDHEN, CDR2 SYDVKM. The CDR3 is 16 amino acids. The CDR3 DNA sequence: TGTGCCAGCAGTCCCTCGGCGGGAGACTACAGGGATGAGCAGTTCTTC. It codes for CASSPSAGDYRDEQFF.

The rearrangement links TRBV4-1 to TRBJ1-3; 7 bases line up with TRBD1. The CDR3 is made up of 13 amino acids. V shed 0 bases and J 9 bases; nucleotides not matched to a gene: 2. The V gene's germline CDR1 is MGHRA and CDR2 YSYEKL. The CDR3 reads CASSQDEGATIYF. CDR3 sequence (DNA): TGCGCCAGCAGCCAAGATGAGGGGGCCACCATATATTTT.

CDR3 in DNA: TGTGCTAGTGGTTTGGTAGGAGGGCGCGGGACCGGGGAGCTGTTTTTT. It encodes CASGLVGGRGTGELFF. The chain is built from TRBV12-5 and TRBJ2-2, with a tentative D call TRBD2 (6 bases). This CDR3 region has 16 residues. Trimming left V 0 bases short and J 5 bases short, with 13 bases between. Germline assignment: CDR1 LGHNT and CDR2 FRNRAP.

This chain uses TRBV4-3 with TRBJ1-2; the match to TRBD1 covers 7 bases. The germline CDR1 and CDR2 sequences are LGHNA and YSLEER. Trimming removed 2 bases from V and 6 bases from J; junction bases left unmatched: 3. This CDR3 has 13 amino acids. CDR3 residues: CASSQRQGDGYTF. CDR3 sequence (DNA): TGCGCCAGCAGCCAACGACAGGGCGATGGCTACACCTTC.

The V call is TRBV5-6, the J call TRBJ2-1; possible D gene TRBD2, 6 bases. Germline values: CDR1 SGHDT, CDR2 YYEEEE. The CDR3 runs 12 residues. The germline V and J ends were trimmed by 0 bases and 15 bases, with 13 bases remaining between them. The CDR3 nucleotides read TGTGCCAGCAGCTTGGGGAGGGGCGAAGGGTTCTTC. Protein product: CASSLGRGEGFF.

CDR3 loop: CASSWSAGELFF. In DNA form, the CDR3 reads TGTGCCAGCAGCTGGAGTGCCGGGGAGCTGTTTTTT. The chain uses TRBV5-6 and TRBJ2-2, with D unresolved. The V end was cut by 3 bases, the J end by 6 bases, with 6 bases between. The CDR3 is 12 amino acids. CDR1 and CDR2 (germline): SGHDT, YYEEEE.